The T cell receptor (beta chain) described here comes from a study of CXCR3-negative and CXCR3-positive naive CD8 T cells. Study summary: With about 1.5 +/- 0.3 million reads per library, the TRB reads numbered some 130 million in total. Study results and caveats: Within a donor, both naive subsets shared TRBV-TRBJ usage, unlike memory cells. Upon cryopreservation, CXCR3 expression partially decreased, and most assays used fresh PBMCs. Compared with CXCR3-negative naive cells, CXCR3-positive naive cells showed more hydrophobic TRB CDR3s.

The authors made the TRB cDNA libraries by 5' RACE using UMI labels. TCRdb reprocessed the 5' RACE reads and reports one entry per CDR3 protein, with no DNA. The clone table shows some 50,000 distinct CDR3 sequences, with the ten largest holding 0.55% to 0.6%. To note about this clonotype: Its antigen is undetermined.

The CDR3 runs 14 residues. The germline gives CDR1 SGHAT, CDR2 FQNNGV. The rearrangement joins TRBV11-2 to TRBJ2-7; checking the TCRdb D call of TRBD1 is not possible without DNA. The sequenced sample was naive CXCR3+ CD8+ T cells from blood. The subset: CD45RO-CCR7+CD27+CD95- naive CD8+ T cells expressing CXCR3 (TNR3+). The source is a human donor in good health. Some clones in this sample may be carry-over from other donors' samples. CDR3: CASSLGDSWYEQYF.